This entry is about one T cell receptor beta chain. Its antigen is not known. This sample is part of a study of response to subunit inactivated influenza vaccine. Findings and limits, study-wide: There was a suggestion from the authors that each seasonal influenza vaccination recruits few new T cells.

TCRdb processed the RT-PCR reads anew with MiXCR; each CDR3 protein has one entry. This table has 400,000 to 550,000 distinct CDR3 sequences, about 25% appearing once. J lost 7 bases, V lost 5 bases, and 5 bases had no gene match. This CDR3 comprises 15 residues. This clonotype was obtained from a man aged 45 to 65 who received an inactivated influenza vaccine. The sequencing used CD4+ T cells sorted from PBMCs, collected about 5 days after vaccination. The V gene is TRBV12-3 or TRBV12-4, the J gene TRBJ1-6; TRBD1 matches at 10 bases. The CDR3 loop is CASSPTGGANSPLHF. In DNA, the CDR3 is TGTGCCAGCAGTCCGACAGGGGGCGCGAATTCACCCCTCCACTTT.